The clone carrying this T cell receptor (beta chain) was picked up many times. Its antigen is not identified. A much larger clone differs by one base, so this may be a read error. This entry comes from a study of Graves' ophthalmopathy and Graves' hyperthyroidism. For the study at large: Ahead of any treatment, peripheral blood was obtained at the initial diagnosis. Study outcomes and limitations: Separation of ophthalmopathy from stable hyperthyroidism was achieved by a 13-signature model, at around 88% sensitivity and just over 80% specificity.

Amplification of the TCR beta CDR3 regions used RNA transcripts (as template). HTBI primers were used in a first-round RT-PCR, which preceded a second-round multiplex PCR. MiXCR, run by TCRdb on the multiplex PCR reads, gives a single entry per CDR3 protein. The sample holds 340,000 or so distinct CDR3 sequences; about 17% are singletons and the top ten take 9% to 15%. The germline V gene has CDR1 SNHLY and CDR2 FYNNEI. Trimming shortened V by 6 bases and J by 9 bases, and 20 bases separated the two germline ends. The CDR3 sequence is 14 residues long. The rearrangement links TRBV2 to TRBJ2-5; a possible D gene is TRBD2 (6 bases). This receptor was obtained from an adult man with Graves' ophthalmopathy. What was sequenced was peripheral blood. Here the CDR3 DNA reads TGTGCCAGCAGCCTCCCGGGACGAGGGGAGGCCCAGTACTTC. The encoded protein is CASSLPGRGEAQYF.